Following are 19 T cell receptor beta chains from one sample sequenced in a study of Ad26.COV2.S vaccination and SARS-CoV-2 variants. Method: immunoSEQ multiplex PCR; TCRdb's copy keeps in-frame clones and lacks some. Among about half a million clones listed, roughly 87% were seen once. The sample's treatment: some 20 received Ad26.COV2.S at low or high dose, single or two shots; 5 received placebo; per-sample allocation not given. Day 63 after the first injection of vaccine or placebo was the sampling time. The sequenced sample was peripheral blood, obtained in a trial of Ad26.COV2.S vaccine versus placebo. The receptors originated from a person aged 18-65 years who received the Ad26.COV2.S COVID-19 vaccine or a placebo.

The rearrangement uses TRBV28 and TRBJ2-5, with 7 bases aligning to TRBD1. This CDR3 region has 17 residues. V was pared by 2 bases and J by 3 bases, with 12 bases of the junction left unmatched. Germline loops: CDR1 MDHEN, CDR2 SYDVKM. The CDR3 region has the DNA TGTGCCAGCAGTTTACCCGACGTTACAGGGGCGGAAGAGACCCAGTACTTC. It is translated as CASSLPDVTGAEETQYF.

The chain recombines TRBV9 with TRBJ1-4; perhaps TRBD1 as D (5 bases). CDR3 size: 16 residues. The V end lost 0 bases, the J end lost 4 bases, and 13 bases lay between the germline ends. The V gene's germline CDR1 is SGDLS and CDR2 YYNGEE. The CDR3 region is CASSVAPGPVNEKLFF. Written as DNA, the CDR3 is TGTGCCAGCAGCGTAGCGCCGGGACCCGTTAATGAAAAACTGTTTTTT. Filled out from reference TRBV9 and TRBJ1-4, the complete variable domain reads DSGVTQTPKHLITATGQRVTLRCSPRSGDLSVYWYQQSLDQGLQFLIQYYNGEERAKGNILERFSAQQFPDLHSELNLSSLELGDSALYFCASSVAPGPVNEKLFFGSGTQLSVL.

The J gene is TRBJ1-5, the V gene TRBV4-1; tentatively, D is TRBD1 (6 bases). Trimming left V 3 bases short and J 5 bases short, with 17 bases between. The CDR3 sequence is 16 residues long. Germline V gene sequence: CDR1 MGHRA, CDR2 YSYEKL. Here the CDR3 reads CASSQEGQGRDQPQHF. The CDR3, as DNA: TGCGCCAGCAGCCAGGAAGGGCAGGGGCGCGATCAGCCCCAGCATTTT.

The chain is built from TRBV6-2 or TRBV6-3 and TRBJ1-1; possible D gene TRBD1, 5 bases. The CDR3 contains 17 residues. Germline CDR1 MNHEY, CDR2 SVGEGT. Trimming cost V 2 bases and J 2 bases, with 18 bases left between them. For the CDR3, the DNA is TGTGCCAGCAGTTACGTCCGGGACGATAACGGAAACACTGAAGCTTTCTTT. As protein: CASSYVRDDNGNTEAFF.

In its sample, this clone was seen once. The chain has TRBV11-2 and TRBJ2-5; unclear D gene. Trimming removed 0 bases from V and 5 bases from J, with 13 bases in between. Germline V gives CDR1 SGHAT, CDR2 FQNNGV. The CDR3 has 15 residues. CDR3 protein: CASSLERFLWETQYF. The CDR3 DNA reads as TGTGCCAGCAGCTTAGAACGGTTCCTGTGGGAGACCCAGTACTTC.

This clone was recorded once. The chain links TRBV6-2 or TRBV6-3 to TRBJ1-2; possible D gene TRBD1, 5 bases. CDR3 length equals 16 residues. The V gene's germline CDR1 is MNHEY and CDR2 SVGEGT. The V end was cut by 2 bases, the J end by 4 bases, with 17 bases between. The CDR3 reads CASSYTRTLGTYGYTF. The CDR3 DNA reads TGTGCCAGCAGTTACACGCGAACGCTGGGGACCTATGGCTACACCTTC.

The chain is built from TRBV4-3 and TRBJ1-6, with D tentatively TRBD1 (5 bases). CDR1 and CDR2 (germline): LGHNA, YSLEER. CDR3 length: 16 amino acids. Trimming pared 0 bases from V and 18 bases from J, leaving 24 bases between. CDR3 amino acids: CASSQEGPGEASSPHF. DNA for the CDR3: TGCGCCAGCAGCCAAGAAGGCCCGGGGGAGGCCTCGTCCCCCCACTTT.

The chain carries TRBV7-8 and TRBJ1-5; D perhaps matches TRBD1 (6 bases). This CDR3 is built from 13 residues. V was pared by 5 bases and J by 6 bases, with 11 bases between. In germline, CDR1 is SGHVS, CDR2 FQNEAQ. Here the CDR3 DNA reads TGTGCCAGCAGCCCGAGGGGGGGTCAGCCCCAGCATTTT. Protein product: CASSPRGGQPQHF.

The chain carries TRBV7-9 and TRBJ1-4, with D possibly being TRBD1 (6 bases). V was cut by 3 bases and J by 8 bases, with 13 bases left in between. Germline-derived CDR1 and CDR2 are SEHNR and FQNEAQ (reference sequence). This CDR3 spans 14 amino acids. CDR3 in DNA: TGTGCCAGCAGCTTTGGTCAGGGGACCGAAAAACTGTTTTTT. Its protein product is CASSFGQGTEKLFF.

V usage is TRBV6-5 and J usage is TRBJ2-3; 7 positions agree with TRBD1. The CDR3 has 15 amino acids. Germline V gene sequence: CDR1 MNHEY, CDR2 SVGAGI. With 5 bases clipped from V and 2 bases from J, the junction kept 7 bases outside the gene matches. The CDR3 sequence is CASSKGALNTDTQYF. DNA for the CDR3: TGTGCCAGCAGTAAGGGGGCGTTGAACACAGATACGCAGTATTTT.

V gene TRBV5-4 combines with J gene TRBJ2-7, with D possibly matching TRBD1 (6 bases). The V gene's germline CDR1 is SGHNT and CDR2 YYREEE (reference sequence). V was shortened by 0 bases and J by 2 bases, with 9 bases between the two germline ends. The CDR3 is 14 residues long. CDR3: CASSLDRAPYEQYF. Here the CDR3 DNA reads TGTGCCAGCAGCTTGGACAGGGCGCCCTACGAGCAGTACTTC.

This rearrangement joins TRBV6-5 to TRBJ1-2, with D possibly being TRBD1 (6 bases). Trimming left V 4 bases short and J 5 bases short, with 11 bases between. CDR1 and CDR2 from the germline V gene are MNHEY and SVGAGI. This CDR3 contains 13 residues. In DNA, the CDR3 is TGTGCCAGCAGTTGGGACATGGGGTATGGCTACACCTTC. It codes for CASSWDMGYGYTF.

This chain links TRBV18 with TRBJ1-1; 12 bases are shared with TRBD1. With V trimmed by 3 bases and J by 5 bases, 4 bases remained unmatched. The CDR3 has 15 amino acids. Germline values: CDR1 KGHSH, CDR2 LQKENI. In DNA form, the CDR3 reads TGTGCCAGCTCACCGGGACAGGGGGCCCGGACTGAAGCTTTCTTT. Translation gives CASSPGQGARTEAFF.

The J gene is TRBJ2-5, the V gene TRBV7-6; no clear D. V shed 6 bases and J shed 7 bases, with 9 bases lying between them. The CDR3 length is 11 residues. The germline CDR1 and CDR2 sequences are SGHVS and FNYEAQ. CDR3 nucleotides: TGTGCCAGCAGATCGGATACGACCCAGTACTTC. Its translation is CASRSDTTQYF. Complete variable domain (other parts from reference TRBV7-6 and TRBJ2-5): GAGVSQSPRYKVTKRGQDVALRCDPISGHVSLYWYRQALGQGPEFLTYFNYEAQQDKSGLPNDRFSAERPEGSISTLTIQRTEQRDSAMYRCASRSDTTQYFGPGTRLLVL.

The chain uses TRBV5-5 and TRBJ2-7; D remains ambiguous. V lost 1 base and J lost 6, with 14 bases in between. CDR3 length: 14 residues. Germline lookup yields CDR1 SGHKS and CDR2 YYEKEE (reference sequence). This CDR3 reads CASSLSLWVAEQYF. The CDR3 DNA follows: TGTGCCAGCAGCTTGTCGTTATGGGTGGCCGAGCAGTACTTC.

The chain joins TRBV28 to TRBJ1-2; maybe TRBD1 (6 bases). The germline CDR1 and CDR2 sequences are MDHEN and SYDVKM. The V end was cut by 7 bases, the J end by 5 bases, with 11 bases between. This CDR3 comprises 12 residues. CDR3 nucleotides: TGTGCCAGCAATCCCAGGGGTTATGGCTACACCTTC. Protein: CASNPRGYGYTF.

CDR3 bases: TGTGCCAGCAGCCCCAGACCCCAGGGGAGCTATAATTCACCCCTCCACTTT. Protein: CASSPRPQGSYNSPLHF. The V gene is TRBV7-2, the J gene TRBJ1-6; perhaps TRBD1 as D (6 bases). V was cut by 5 bases and J by 3 bases, with 17 bases left in between. Germline values: CDR1 SGHTA, CDR2 FQGNSA. The CDR3 consists of 17 residues.

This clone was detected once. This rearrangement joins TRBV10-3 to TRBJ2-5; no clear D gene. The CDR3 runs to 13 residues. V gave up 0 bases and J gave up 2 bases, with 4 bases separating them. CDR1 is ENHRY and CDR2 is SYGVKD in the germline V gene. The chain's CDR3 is CAISESKQETQYF. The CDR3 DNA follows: TGTGCCATCAGTGAGTCCAAACAAGAGACCCAGTACTTC.

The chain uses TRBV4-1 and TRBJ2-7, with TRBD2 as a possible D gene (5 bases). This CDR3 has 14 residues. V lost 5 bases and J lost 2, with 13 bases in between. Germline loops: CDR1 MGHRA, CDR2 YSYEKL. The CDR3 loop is CASSTQLGTYEQYF. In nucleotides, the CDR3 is TGCGCCAGCAGCACACAACTAGGCACCTACGAGCAGTACTTC.